This TCR beta chain was sequenced for a study of blood T cell repertoires in COVID-19. Seattle patient enrollment occurred during active infection, with longitudinal follow-up thereafter. Only in-frame clones appear in the TCRdb table, and some are missing; sequencing was by immunoSEQ multiplex PCR. The data show about 160,000 clones, with approximately 79% seen just once and 7% to 10% held by the top ten. The CDR3 spans 17 residues. Germline CDR1 reads MNHEY; CDR2 reads SMNVEV (reference sequence). V gave up 4 bases and J gave up 5 bases; unmatched junction bases: 15. Input material: peripheral blood. This chain links TRBV27 with TRBJ2-5, with 8 bases identical to TRBD2. The clonotype was recovered from a woman in her sixties or seventies with COVID-19, enrolled during active disease. CDR3 in DNA: TGTGCCAGCAGTTCGTACTACACCAGGGGACTAGGGGAGACCCAGTACTTC. Translated: CASSSYYTRGLGETQYF.